This TCR beta chain was profiled in a study of naive and memory T cell subsets. Ligated cDNA underwent four rounds of PCR with nested alpha and beta constant region primers and SP2. Alpha and beta constant region primers primed reverse transcription for blood and skin samples. Each CDR3 protein gets one entry after TCRdb re-called the UMI-ligation and nested PCR reads with MiXCR. The data contain roughly 36,000 distinct CDR3 sequences, approximately 9.9% of them seen just once; the ten biggest clones take up 3.9%. There are 13 residues in the CDR3. V was shortened by 0 bases and J by 7 bases, with 10 bases between the two germline ends. The V gene's germline CDR1 is DFQATT and CDR2 SNEGSKA (reference sequence). Treatment meaning: skin biopsy from PPD injection site in Mantoux-positive individual. An oligonucleotide containing a UMI was ligated to the 3' end of TCR cDNA. Individuals with a positive Mantoux test gave biopsies from PPD-injected skin. Input was 1 to 1000 ng of DNase-treated total RNA without cell sorting.

Study-wide results and limits: More TCRs at tuberculin sites were read as hypersensitivity T cell infiltration.

The table lists this clonotype with many counts. Its antigen remains unidentified. The origin of this receptor is an adult in good health. The sample here was skin, taken from a tuberculin skin test site. This sequence joins TRBV20-1 and TRBJ1-5; D unclear. Written as DNA, the CDR3 is TGCAGTGCTAGAGATGTGGGAGGCCAGCCCCAGCATTTT. This gives the protein CSARDVGGQPQHF.